This TCR beta chain was profiled in a study of shared T cell receptors in the human thymus. Per the germline V gene, CDR1 is MNHNS and CDR2 is SASEGT. Trimming stripped 6 bases from V and 8 bases from J, with 22 bases between. The CDR3 runs to 15 residues. TCRdb keeps only in-frame clones here, not all; method: immunoSEQ multiplex PCR. The data hold over 450,000 clones, with about four fifths observed a single time. In addition, the sample was reused for a study of human thymus T cells. That publication notes: From resections taken during corrective heart surgery, the thymus tissue was obtained. Apparent skewing of V and J gene usage characterized both thymic and blood repertoires.

Sequencing was performed on thymocytes. The chain couples TRBV6-1 to TRBJ1-2; perhaps TRBD1 as D (6 bases). The TCR originated in a boy under two years old with a congenital heart defect. The CDR3 reads CASSVTSGDRKGYTF. The CDR3 DNA reads as TGTGCCAGCAGCGTTACCTCAGGGGATCGGAAAGGCTACACCTTC.